A selection of T cell receptor beta chains follows, all from one sample in a study of PD-1 blockade in classical Hodgkin lymphoma. Sequenced by immunoSEQ multiplex PCR; TCRdb stores in-frame clones only, minus some. The sample has approximately 90,000 clones; 83% are singletons. Sequenced here: peripheral blood mononuclear cells (PBMCs), sampled before the fourth cycle of nivolumab. All receptors come from a human donor with classical Hodgkin lymphoma. Both conserved end residues are part of each CDR3. The D gene is left open where the match is weak. Clone size is given for some rows only: seen once, a few or many times, or a class if the clone is expanded.

>NA|13|NA|TRBJ2-1|TRBV10-3
CAISDQGYNEQFF
TGTGCCATCAGTGATCAGGGGTACAATGAGCAGTTCTTC
>NA|14|TRBD1|TRBJ2-7|TRBV5-4
CASSSRTGPYEQYF
TGTGCCAGCAGCTCCAGGACAGGGCCCTACGAGCAGTACTTC
>NA|15|NA|TRBJ2-5|TRBV5-6
CASSFRGRGQETQYF
TGTGCCAGCAGCTTTAGGGGACGGGGACAAGAGACCCAGTACTTC
>few|17|TRBD1|TRBJ1-4|TRBV7-2
CASSPREGQARREKLFF
TGTGCCAGCAGTCCAAGAGAAGGACAGGCCAGGAGAGAAAAACTGTTTTTT
>NA|13|NA|TRBJ2-5|TRBV11-3
CASSLEQGETQYF
TGTGCCAGCAGCTTAGAGCAGGGAGAGACCCAGTACTTC
>NA|15|TRBD2|TRBJ2-3|TRBV30
CAWSVGRGGADTQYF
TGTGCCTGGAGTGTTGGGAGGGGTGGCGCAGATACGCAGTATTTT
>once|11|NA|TRBJ2-1|TRBV18
CASSPQNEQFF
TGTGCCAGCTCACCACAGAATGAGCAGTTCTTC
>NA|16|TRBD1|TRBJ1-1|TRBV11-2
CASNRPDRGMNTEAFF
TGTGCCAGCAACCGACCGGACAGGGGGATGAACACTGAAGCTTTCTTT
>once|14|NA|TRBJ2-2|TRBV18
CASSQLQETGELFF
TGTGCCAGCTCACAGTTACAGGAAACCGGGGAGCTGTTTTTT
>NA|13|TRBD2|TRBJ2-1|TRBV6-5
CASSSRLGLAAIF
TGTGCCAGCAGTTCCCGATTAGGACTAGCGGCGATCTTC
>few|14|NA|TRBJ1-1|TRBV5-1
CASSLPNANTEAFF
TGCGCCAGCAGCTTGCCGAATGCGAACACTGAAGCTTTCTTT
>NA|15|NA|TRBJ1-1|TRBV7-2
CASSFSPGPNTEAFF
TGTGCCAGCAGCTTTTCCCCCGGGCCGAACACTGAAGCTTTCTTT
>NA|13|NA|TRBJ1-4|TRBV5-6
CASSLPSNEKLFF
TGTGCCAGCAGCCTCCCGTCTAATGAAAAACTGTTTTTT
>NA|15|NA|TRBJ2-7|TRBV5-1
CASSLEAGAPYEQYF
TGCGCCAGCAGCTTGGAGGCAGGGGCCCCCTACGAGCAGTACTTC
>few|12|NA|TRBJ1-1|TRBV10-2
CASSGQMTEAFF
TGCGCCAGCAGTGGGCAAATGACTGAAGCTTTCTTT
>NA|18|TRBD1|TRBJ2-5|TRBV7-8
CASSPPGMATHRGETQYF
TGTGCCAGCAGCCCCCCGGGAATGGCCACCCACAGGGGAGAGACCCAGTACTTC
>NA|19|TRBD2|TRBJ2-5|TRBV2
CASRRGLAGSRRQQETQYF
TGTGCCAGCAGGCGGGGACTAGCGGGTTCACGCCGTCAACAAGAGACCCAGTACTTC
>NA|14|NA|TRBJ1-1|TRBV6-1
CASSIVGVSTEAFF
TGTGCCAGCAGTATCGTTGGAGTGAGCACTGAAGCTTTCTTT
>NA|15|NA|TRBJ2-5|TRBV11-3
CASSSSPRPQETQYF
TGTGCCAGCAGCTCAAGCCCCCGGCCACAAGAGACCCAGTACTTC
>NA|16|TRBD2|TRBJ2-3|TRBV9
CASSGPLAVVTDTQYF
TGTGCCAGCAGCGGACCACTAGCGGTGGTCACAGATACGCAGTATTTT
>NA|15|NA|TRBJ2-1|TRBV6-6
CASSYRGRGDNEQFF
TGTGCCAGCAGTTATCGAGGACGCGGTGACAATGAGCAGTTCTTC
>once|13|NA|TRBJ2-5|TRBV29-1
CSVWYGGQETQYF
TGCAGCGTTTGGTACGGGGGCCAGGAGACCCAGTACTTC
>NA|14|NA|TRBJ2-7|TRBV11-2
CASSPVVFSYEQYF
TGTGCCAGCAGCCCGGTTGTTTTTTCCTACGAGCAGTACTTC
>NA|14|TRBD2|TRBJ2-7|TRBV5-5
CASSQAGGHNEQYF
TGTGCCAGCAGCCAAGCGGGAGGTCATAACGAGCAGTACTTC
>NA|16|TRBD2|TRBJ2-5|TRBV6-1
CASSEPRTSGRETQYF
TGTGCCAGCAGTGAACCCCGGACTAGCGGGAGAGAGACCCAGTACTTC
>once|13|TRBD2|TRBJ2-1|TRBV7-9
CASSLGAGEPQFF
TGTGCCAGCAGCTTAGGAGCGGGAGAGCCTCAGTTCTTC
>NA|14|NA|TRBJ1-2|TRBV30
CAWSQQSLGYGYTF
TGTGCCTGGAGTCAACAGTCTCTTGGGTATGGCTACACCTTC
>NA|14|NA|TRBJ1-4|TRBV19
CASRGQRTNEKLFF
TGTGCCAGTCGTGGACAGAGAACTAATGAAAAACTGTTTTTT
>few|11|NA|TRBJ2-7|TRBV30
CAWSVRNEQYF
TGTGCCTGGAGTGTACGCAACGAGCAGTACTTC
>NA|15|NA|TRBJ2-1|TRBV6-5
CASSTTGGPYNEQFF
TGTGCCAGCAGTACGACTGGCGGCCCCTACAATGAGCAGTTCTTC
>NA|15|TRBD1|TRBJ2-3|TRBV9
CASSVWTGYSDTQYF
TGTGCCAGCAGCGTATGGACAGGGTATTCAGATACGCAGTATTTT
>NA|14|NA|TRBJ2-5|TRBV5-1
CASSFSGARETQYF
TGCGCCAGCAGCTTCTCTGGGGCTAGGGAGACCCAGTACTTC
>once|16|TRBD1|TRBJ2-1|TRBV11-3
CASSLGGDRDENEQFF
TGTGCCAGCAGCTTAGGGGGGGACAGGGACGAGAATGAGCAGTTCTTC
>NA|15|TRBD2|TRBJ2-1|TRBV19
CASNSGTSGSSEQFF
TGTGCCAGCAACTCCGGGACTAGCGGCTCTAGTGAGCAGTTCTTC